Shown below are 24 T cell receptor beta chains from a single sample sequenced in a study of cytomegalovirus exposure and HLA in healthy donors. The PCR employed 60 Vbeta primers together with 13 Jbeta primers. Method: immunoSEQ multiplex PCR; TCRdb's copy keeps in-frame clones and lacks some. The sample lists 90,000 to 130,000 clones; around 83% were seen once. Sequenced input: PBMCs. These receptors were collected from a man aged 25 to 40 in good health and CMV-seropositive.

This chain connects TRBV18 to TRBJ2-1; possible D gene TRBD2, 6 bases. Germline lookup yields CDR1 KGHSH and CDR2 LQKENI. V lost 4 bases to trimming and J lost 8 bases, with 15 bases between them. The CDR3 runs 14 residues. In DNA, the CDR3 is TGTGCCAGCTCACAGGCGGCGGGATCCCATGAGCAGTTCTTC. Translated, it gives CASSQAAGSHEQFF.

The chain links TRBV10-3 to TRBJ2-1; possibly TRBD1 for D (5 bases). The CDR3 is made up of 14 amino acids. Germline V gene sequence: CDR1 ENHRY, CDR2 SYGVKD. The germline V and J ends were trimmed by 2 bases and 5 bases, with 10 bases remaining between them. CDR3 in amino acids: CAISEATGDNEQFF. For the CDR3, the DNA is TGTGCCATCAGTGAGGCCACAGGAGACAATGAGCAGTTCTTC.

This chain links TRBV19 with TRBJ1-5; 8 nucleotides align to TRBD1. Germline CDR1 reads LNHDA; CDR2 reads SQIVND (reference sequence). The CDR3 runs to 17 residues. The junction had 7 bases not matched to a gene; V was cut back by 1 base and J by 2 bases. CDR3 in DNA: TGTGCCAGTAGTATAGTTAGGACAGGGTTAGGCAATCAGCCCCAGCATTTT. Protein: CASSIVRTGLGNQPQHF.

This chain connects TRBV29-1 to TRBJ2-2, with 15 positions matching TRBD2. The trim removed 6 bases at V and 5 bases at J, leaving 7 bases unmatched. This CDR3 has 16 amino acids. Germline-derived CDR1 and CDR2 are SQVTM and ANQGSEA. The CDR3 nucleotides read TGCAGCGTCGCCAAGGGACTAGCGGGAGGTACCGGGGAGCTGTTTTTT. It codes for CSVAKGLAGGTGELFF.

V and J are TRBV5-1 and TRBJ2-6, with 10 bases fitting TRBD1. The CDR3 has 17 amino acids. The germline CDR1 and CDR2 sequences are SGHRS and YFSETQ. Trimming removed 4 bases from V and 3 bases from J; junction bases left unmatched: 7. The CDR3 spells CASSIQTGGGGANVLTF. As DNA, the CDR3 is TGCGCCAGCAGCATCCAGACAGGGGGCGGTGGGGCCAACGTCCTGACTTTC.

V usage is TRBV28 and J usage is TRBJ2-5; 8 nucleotides align to TRBD2. Losses at the gene ends were 6 bases for V and 5 bases for J; bases not matched to a gene: 11. The germline gives CDR1 MDHEN, CDR2 SYDVKM. The CDR3 loop spans 15 amino acids. The CDR3 protein is CASRLTSGRGETQYF. In DNA form, the CDR3 reads TGTGCCAGCAGACTAACTAGCGGACGGGGGGAGACCCAGTACTTC.

The genes are TRBV4-1 and TRBJ1-2; tentatively, D is TRBD1 (5 bases). Germline CDR1 MGHRA, CDR2 YSYEKL. The CDR3 runs 15 residues. Trimming cost V 1 base and J 7 bases, with 16 bases left between them. In DNA, the CDR3 is TGCGCCAGCAGCCAAGGCACAGGAACACTTTTTGGCTACACCTTC. It codes for CASSQGTGTLFGYTF.

The CDR3 DNA follows: TGTGCCAGCTATAGAGGGGGGGTTGGCTACACCTTC. Its translation is CASYRGGVGYTF. This chain links TRBV27 with TRBJ1-2, with D maybe TRBD1 (6 bases). This CDR3 spans 12 amino acids. The ends were cut back, 8 bases at V and 7 bases at J, with 14 bases in the middle. Germline CDR1 and CDR2: MNHEY and SMNVEV (reference sequence).

The chain recombines TRBV5-4 with TRBJ1-1; D possibly corresponds to TRBD1 (5 bases). Germline values: CDR1 SGHNT, CDR2 YYREEE (reference sequence). Trimming removed 4 bases from V and 5 bases from J, with 18 bases in between. CDR3 size: 15 residues. CDR3 in amino acids: CASSSRTRGDTEAFF. The CDR3 nucleotides read TGTGCCAGCAGCAGCCGGACCCGGGGGGATACTGAAGCTTTCTTT.

The V gene is TRBV18, the J gene TRBJ1-1; a possible D gene is TRBD1 (6 bases). Germline V lookup: CDR1 KGHSH, CDR2 LQKENI. CDR3 length: 15 amino acids. Trimming left V 4 bases short and J 0 bases short, with 12 bases between. CDR3: CASSLTGQMNTEAFF. CDR3 nucleotides: TGTGCCAGCTCACTGACGGGACAAATGAACACTGAAGCTTTCTTT.

This clone was seen a single time. The genes are TRBV5-5 and TRBJ2-7; TRBD1 aligns across 10 bases. The V and J ends lost 4 bases and 9 bases, in that order; junction bases with no gene match: 13. Germline CDR1 SGHKS, CDR2 YYEKEE (reference sequence). The CDR3 extends over 15 amino acids. This CDR3 is CASSKLTGTGAMQYV. The CDR3 nucleotides read TGTGCCAGCAGCAAACTAACCGGGACAGGGGCGATGCAGTACGTC.

The chain recombines TRBV6-5 with TRBJ2-5; 11 bases are a match to TRBD2. Germline assignment: CDR1 MNHEY and CDR2 SVGAGI. J was trimmed by 2 bases and V by 4 bases; bases with no gene match: 3. The CDR3 spans 15 residues. As DNA, the CDR3 is TGTGCCAGCAGTTTAGCGGGAGGGGTACAAGAGACCCAGTACTTC. Its protein product is CASSLAGGVQETQYF.

The chain recombines TRBV7-9 with TRBJ2-2, with 9 nucleotides matching TRBD2. Trimming cost V 5 bases and J 4 bases; bases outside gene matches: 5. The CDR3 has 15 amino acids. Germline CDR1 SEHNR, CDR2 FQNEAQ (reference sequence). The CDR3 bases are TGTGCCAGCAGCAAGCTAGCGGGACTCACCGGGGAGCTGTTTTTT. It encodes CASSKLAGLTGELFF.

The chain joins TRBV11-2 to TRBJ2-6; 8 bases fit TRBD2. The germline V gene encodes CDR1 SGHAT and CDR2 FQNNGV. V shed 3 bases, J shed 3 bases, and the junction held 4 bases outside the gene matches. The CDR3 length is 16 residues. The chain's CDR3 is CASSFGLAGGANVLTF. Written as DNA, the CDR3 is TGTGCCAGCAGCTTCGGACTAGCAGGTGGGGCCAACGTCCTGACTTTC.

The V gene is TRBV10-1, the J gene TRBJ2-7; 7 bases are shared with TRBD1. The CDR3 consists of 13 residues. Germline CDR1 is WNHNN and CDR2 is SYGVQD (reference sequence). Unmatched junction bases numbered 4, after V lost 6 bases and J lost 2 bases. CDR3: CASSPGTAYEQYF. CDR3 sequence (DNA): TGCGCCAGCAGCCCCGGGACAGCCTACGAGCAGTACTTC.

Details on this clone: A junction end diverges from the germline sequence, so it may reflect a read error. The chain combines TRBV30 with TRBJ1-2, with D tentatively TRBD1 (5 bases). Per the germline V gene, CDR1 is GTSNPN and CDR2 is SVGIG (reference sequence). The CDR3 totals 8 residues. DNA for the CDR3: TGTGCCTGGAGAAGGGGCCACTTC. Translation: CAWRRGHF.

The chain carries TRBV9 and TRBJ1-2, with 7 bases that match TRBD1. In germline, CDR1 is SGDLS, CDR2 YYNGEE. V dropped 3 bases and J dropped 5; count of bases not matched to a gene: 10. This CDR3 is 15 amino acids long. CDR3 sequence: CASSAVTGNRYGYTF. CDR3 DNA sequence: TGTGCCAGCAGCGCCGTGACAGGGAATAGGTATGGCTACACCTTC.

The gene calls are TRBV4-1 and TRBJ2-1; 16 positions agree with TRBD2. The germline V gene has CDR1 MGHRA and CDR2 YSYEKL. Germline trimming cut 2 bases from V and 8 bases from J; bases unmatched to any gene: 3. This CDR3 is built from 16 residues. CDR3 sequence: CASSQPGLAGGHEQFF. Written as DNA, the CDR3 is TGCGCCAGCAGCCAACCGGGACTAGCGGGGGGGCATGAGCAGTTCTTC.

The chain combines TRBV29-1 with TRBJ2-3; TRBD1 is a possible D gene (5 bases). The CDR3 contains 14 residues. Looked up from germline, CDR1 is SQVTM and CDR2 is ANQGSEA. Trimming took off 4 bases at V and 0 bases at J, with 11 bases between the two ends. The CDR3 reads CSVGTGSSTDTQYF. In DNA form, the CDR3 reads TGCAGCGTTGGTACAGGCTCTAGCACAGATACGCAGTATTTT.

The CDR3 protein is CASSLSGTLSYEQYF. CDR3 DNA sequence: TGTGCCAGCAGCCTCTCCGGGACTCTCTCCTACGAGCAGTACTTC. This chain connects TRBV7-2 to TRBJ2-5; TRBD2 is a possible D gene (6 bases). Near its end, the DNA agrees better with TRBJ2-7, so the J call may be wrong. The CDR3 has 15 amino acids. Germline CDR1 reads SGHTA; CDR2 reads FQGNSA.

In DNA, the CDR3 is TGCGCCAGCAGTGAGCCGACAGTATTTAACTATGGCTACACCTTC. It yields the protein CASSEPTVFNYGYTF. The rearrangement joins TRBV10-2 to TRBJ1-2, with D possibly matching TRBD1 (5 bases). The CDR3 is 15 amino acids. Per the germline V gene, CDR1 is WSHSY and CDR2 is SAAADI. The V gene lost 2 bases and the J gene lost 1 base, with 11 bases spanning the gap.

This clone was seen only once. The gene calls are TRBV2 and TRBJ2-7; 9 bases match TRBD2. The CDR3 runs 15 residues. The ends lost 5 bases at V and 3 bases at J; junction bases unmatched: 8. In germline, CDR1 is SNHLY, CDR2 FYNNEI. For the CDR3, the DNA is TGTGCCAGCAGTAAGCGGGGGGAGATAGTCTACGAGCAGTACTTC. This sequence encodes CASSKRGEIVYEQYF.

This clone was counted a single time. The rearrangement uses TRBV5-1 and TRBJ2-5; 8 positions match TRBD1. Looked up from germline, CDR1 is SGHRS and CDR2 is YFSETQ. The length of the CDR3 is 14 residues. The V segment lost 3 bases and the J segment 4 bases; nucleotides outside the gene matches: 5. The CDR3 is CASSYGQGGETQYF. CDR3 DNA sequence: TGCGCCAGCAGCTATGGACAGGGCGGAGAGACCCAGTACTTC.

Details on this clone: The same CDR3 is also encoded by other DNA sequences in this sample. V usage is TRBV12-2 and J usage is TRBJ1-1; the DNA was not compared with TRBD1, the D call given in the table. TRBV12-2 is a known pseudogene. The CDR3 has 14 amino acids. CDR3 in amino acids: CASRLDRLNTEAFF. The CDR3 DNA sequence: TGTGCAAGTCGCTTAGACAGGCTGAACACCGAAGCTTTCTTT.